The entry below describes one T cell receptor beta chain. This clone occurred a few times. Its antigen is still unknown. No base quality information exists; no much larger clone differs at one position. The data originate from a study of T cell changes during pregnancy in multiple sclerosis (dated by TCRdb to the late 2010s). Notes on the research overall: The study looked at changes in the T cell repertoire across pregnancy in women with multiple sclerosis.

Libraries came from the immunoSEQ multiplex PCR assay. Here the immuneACCESS table is served through TCRdb, limited to in-frame sequences with V and J called. Missing clones are a known gap in these copies; in checked studies unresolved V genes cover under half, and the rest lacks a known reason. This sample gives just under 100,000 clones in total; roughly 92% of them show up just once. Around 0.99% of the sample comes from the top ten. CDR1 and CDR2 are read off the germline V gene (reference sequence) as GTSNPN and SVGIG. From cysteine to phenylalanine, the CDR3 is 13 amino acids long. Only the CDR3 part of the read is kept: 39 bases, read in frame from the first base. Here V drops 5 bases and J drops 1 base, and the junction holds 1 base not matched to any gene.

Sequencing was performed on peripheral blood, taken after pregnancy. This receptor was obtained from a female donor with multiple sclerosis, enrolled in a pregnancy study. The rearranged chain carries TRBV30 and TRBJ1-1; 10 bases in the middle match TRBD1. The CDR3: CAWDRGRNTEAFF. The DNA reads as follows: TGTGCCTGGGACAGGGGGCGGAACACTGAAGCTTTCTTT.